A single sample is the source of the 20 T cell receptor beta chains below, sequenced in a study of control samples from healthy donors and cancer patients. Produced via immunoSEQ multiplex PCR; TCRdb's table is partial and in-frame only. This sample has about 130,000 clones, with 92% found just once. Material: PBMCs. The receptor set was obtained from a man of 80 years or more with head and neck cancer.

The V and J genes are TRBV7-8 and TRBJ2-7; TRBD2 matches 9 bases. From germline, CDR1 is SGHVS and CDR2 FQNEAQ. Trimming removed 1 base from V and 3 bases from J; junction bases left unmatched: 7. This CDR3 has 16 amino acids. The CDR3 spells CASSLGGLAGIYEQYF. CDR3 DNA sequence: TGTGCCAGCAGCTTAGGTGGGCTAGCGGGAATCTACGAGCAGTACTTC.

The chain has TRBV5-5 and TRBJ1-5; 9 bases are a match to TRBD1. The V segment lost 3 bases and the J segment 2 bases; nucleotides outside the gene matches: 9. This CDR3 is 17 amino acids long. CDR1 SGHKS and CDR2 YYEKEE come from the germline V gene (reference sequence). CDR3 region: CASSSTGGLSGNQPQHF. Here the CDR3 DNA reads TGTGCCAGCAGCTCAACAGGGGGCTTAAGCGGCAATCAGCCCCAGCATTTT.

This chain connects TRBV6-2 or TRBV6-3 to TRBJ1-1, with 10 bases matching TRBD1. CDR1 is MNHEY and CDR2 is SVGEGT in the germline V gene. The V and J ends lost 4 bases and 5 bases, in that order; junction bases with no gene match: 7. This CDR3 has 15 amino acids. The CDR3 protein is CASSFLGTGETEAFF. The CDR3 coding sequence is TGTGCCAGCAGTTTCTTGGGGACAGGGGAAACTGAAGCTTTCTTT.

The chain couples TRBV29-1 to TRBJ2-7; D is perhaps TRBD1 (5 bases). Trimming stripped 5 bases from V and 4 bases from J, with 9 bases between. The CDR3 is 11 amino acids. Per the germline V gene, CDR1 is SQVTM and CDR2 is ANQGSEA. CDR3 residues: CSVRQSYEQYF. Written as DNA, the CDR3 is TGCAGCGTTCGACAGTCATACGAGCAGTACTTC.

This clone was recorded once. This rearrangement joins TRBV9 to TRBJ1-4, with unresolved D. This CDR3 spans 14 amino acids. CDR1 and CDR2 (germline): SGDLS, YYNGEE. V lost 4 bases to trimming and J lost 8 bases, with 15 bases between them. CDR3 nucleotides: TGTGCCAGCAGCCCTAGAACCTTGGGGGAAAAACTGTTTTTT. Protein sequence: CASSPRTLGEKLFF.

The V and J genes are TRBV19 and TRBJ1-5; D possibly corresponds to TRBD1 (5 bases). Germline assignment: CDR1 LNHDA and CDR2 SQIVND (reference sequence). V lost 1 base, J lost 0 bases, and 16 bases lay in between. CDR3 length equals 18 residues. CDR3 nucleotide sequence: TGTGCCAGTAGTATAGGTTCTGTTGGGGGGGTTAGCAATCAGCCCCAGCATTTT. The encoded protein is CASSIGSVGGVSNQPQHF.

The chain employs TRBV12-5 and TRBJ2-7; 8 bases map to TRBD1. The CDR3 extends over 15 amino acids. CDR1 and CDR2 (germline): LGHNT, FRNRAP. The V gene end was trimmed by 6 bases and the J gene end by 0 bases; junction bases not matched to a gene: 7. The CDR3 loop reads CASGGTGTISYEQYF. The CDR3 nucleotides are TGTGCTAGTGGCGGGACAGGAACTATCTCCTACGAGCAGTACTTC.

This clone was seen a single time. The chain recombines TRBV7-9 with TRBJ1-2; possible D gene TRBD1, 5 bases. V lost 3 bases, J lost 2 bases, and 13 bases lay in between. The CDR3 has 15 residues. The germline V gene has CDR1 SEHNR and CDR2 FQNEAQ (reference sequence). The CDR3 spells CASSFDRALNYGYTF. In DNA form, the CDR3 reads TGTGCCAGCAGCTTCGACAGAGCCCTAAACTATGGCTACACCTTC.

This chain connects TRBV5-1 to TRBJ2-7; D uncertain. With 1 base removed from V and 3 bases from J, the gap between germline ends came to 8 bases. The CDR3 totals 13 residues. The germline gives CDR1 SGHRS, CDR2 YFSETQ. The chain's CDR3 is CASSLQALYEQYF. The CDR3 DNA follows: TGCGCCAGCAGCTTGCAGGCCCTCTACGAGCAGTACTTC.

The CDR3 nucleotides read TGTGCCAGCACCCCTGAGGGCGTAAGCTCCTACAATGAGCAGTTCTTC. Its translation: CASTPEGVSSYNEQFF. The chain carries TRBV5-5 and TRBJ2-1; the D gene is possibly TRBD2 (5 bases). Deletions cut 6 bases from V and 0 bases from J, with 16 bases between. The CDR3 has 16 residues. The germline CDR1 and CDR2 sequences are SGHKS and YYEKEE (reference sequence).

The J gene is TRBJ2-7, the V gene TRBV19, with D possibly being TRBD2 (5 bases). Trimming cost V 3 bases and J 9 bases, with 15 bases left between them. The CDR3 contains 13 residues. CDR1 is LNHDA, CDR2 SQIVND, per germline (reference sequence). The CDR3 loop reads CASSMVRASVQYF. In DNA form, the CDR3 reads TGTGCCAGTAGTATGGTGAGGGCTAGTGTGCAGTACTTC.

The chain combines TRBV11-2 with TRBJ2-2; 8 nucleotides match TRBD2. This CDR3 spans 15 amino acids. Trimming cost V 6 bases and J 3 bases; bases outside gene matches: 6. In germline, CDR1 is SGHAT, CDR2 FQNNGV. The CDR3 protein is CASSSGTSDTGELFF. CDR3 coding DNA: TGTGCCAGCAGTTCCGGGACTAGTGACACCGGGGAGCTGTTTTTT. Variable domain in full (rest from reference TRBV11-2 and TRBJ2-2): EAGVAQSPRYKIIEKRQSVAFWCNPISGHATLYWYQQILGQGPKLLIQFQNNGVVDDSQLPKDRFSAERLKGVDSTLKIQPAKLEDSAVYLCASSSGTSDTGELFFGEGSRLTVL.

This rearrangement joins TRBV9 to TRBJ1-6; TRBD1 is a possible D gene (5 bases). This CDR3 has 14 residues. Germline V gene sequence: CDR1 SGDLS, CDR2 YYNGEE. V lost 0 bases and J 8 bases, leaving 9 bases between the germline ends. This CDR3 is CASSVAGGDSPLHF. Here the CDR3 DNA reads TGTGCCAGCAGCGTAGCGGGGGGTGATTCACCCCTCCACTTT.

The chain combines TRBV5-1 with TRBJ1-3; 8 bases agree with TRBD1. CDR1 SGHRS and CDR2 YFSETQ come from the germline V gene. The CDR3 has 16 residues. V lost 0 bases and J lost 4; bases outside the gene matches: 6. Here the CDR3 DNA reads TGCGCCAGCAGCTTGGGGGCAGGGGGCACGGGAAACACCATATATTTT. Protein sequence: CASSLGAGGTGNTIYF.

The chain couples TRBV19 to TRBJ1-1; D remains ambiguous. V was trimmed by 7 bases and J by 5 bases, leaving 14 bases between them. This CDR3 contains 13 residues. Germline CDR1 and CDR2: LNHDA and SQIVND (reference sequence). CDR3 loop: CASKWEVGTEAFF. The DNA of the CDR3 is TGTGCCAGTAAGTGGGAGGTGGGAACTGAAGCTTTCTTT.

J is TRBJ1-6 and V is TRBV18; the D is unclear. CDR3 length: 15 residues. The germline V gene has CDR1 KGHSH and CDR2 LQKENI. Trimming left V 4 bases short and J 7 bases short, with 14 bases between. CDR3 region: CASSLTSDGNSPLHF. The CDR3 DNA follows: TGTGCCAGCTCACTTACCTCGGACGGGAATTCACCCCTCCACTTT.

The chain couples TRBV6-5 to TRBJ1-1, with D hard to call. V was pared by 2 bases and J by 0 bases, with 13 bases between. The germline V gene has CDR1 MNHEY and CDR2 SVGAGI. This CDR3 region has 16 residues. The CDR3 here is CASSYGLGLMNTEAFF. The CDR3 DNA reads TGTGCCAGCAGTTACGGTCTGGGCCTCATGAACACTGAAGCTTTCTTT.

This chain joins TRBV19 and TRBJ1-5, with unresolved D. Germline V lookup: CDR1 LNHDA, CDR2 SQIVND (reference sequence). V was cut by 3 bases and J by 3 bases, with 6 bases left in between. CDR3 size: 13 residues. The CDR3 sequence: CASSMPVNQPQHF. The CDR3 coding sequence is TGTGCCAGTAGTATGCCCGTCAATCAGCCCCAGCATTTT.

The chain uses TRBV14 and TRBJ2-5; D unresolved. Germline-derived CDR1 and CDR2 are SGHDN and FVKESK. This CDR3 has 11 amino acids. V was pared by 4 bases and J by 2 bases, with 2 bases between. This chain's CDR3 is CASSLQETQYF. The CDR3 bases are TGTGCCAGCAGCCTACAAGAGACCCAGTACTTC.

The rearrangement links TRBV5-1 to TRBJ2-1; 8 bases are shared with TRBD2. The CDR3 length is 16 residues. Per the germline V gene, CDR1 is SGHRS and CDR2 is YFSETQ. After removal of 5 bases from V and 5 bases from J, the junction contained 12 bases not matched to a gene. The CDR3 DNA is TGCGCCAGCAGTTTGAAAGAGCGGGAGATAGACAATGAGCAGTTCTTC. Protein: CASSLKEREIDNEQFF.